This T cell receptor beta chain was observed in a study of cytomegalovirus exposure and HLA in healthy donors (dated by TCRdb to the late 2010s). For the study in its entirety: In an earlier analysis of under 750 of the donors, approximately 260 Gb of sequence data and 90 million to 120 million unique TCR beta sequences from about 190 million T cells were reported. High-throughput TCR immunosequencing, statistical association of individual TCRs with disease status, and machine learning were combined to predict cytomegalovirus infection status. A later genetic analysis took genome-wide SNP genotypes for about three fifths of the 666 donors and used that subset as a discovery cohort. Donor age, sex, ethnicity and CMV serostatus were compiled alongside the repertoire data. Every repertoire in the discovery cohort had been generated on one and the same sequencing platform. A later analysis re-examined previously published TCR beta repertoires from more than 650 donors and added high-resolution HLA genotyping to investigate patterns of TCR occurrence. In addition to the first cohort of approximately 650 subjects, a separate validation cohort of 120 different subjects was used. The T cell repertoires of 666 subjects were profiled by immunosequencing and related to cytomegalovirus serostatus. The number of typed donors differed by locus: about 629-630 for A, B, C, DRB1 and DQB1; approximately 540 for DQA1; about 600 for DPA1; and 400 to 480 for DPB1. An early release that covered more than 550 HLA-typed donors contained around 300 gigabases of sequencing data and approximately 85 million unique TCR sequences. Among almost 400 genotyped donors of the cohort, an average of approximately 240,000 unique TCR beta nucleotide sequences were sequenced per donor, approximately 20% of them non-productive. HLA typing included class I and class II loci at four-digit resolution. In an earlier analysis of about 590 of the donors, high-throughput TCR beta sequencing was used to judge whether each TCR beta V gene segment behaved as functional or pseudogenic. The study was designed to test whether signatures of past pathogen exposure could be identified by cataloging public T cell receptors. Among the roughly 410 genotyped donors, about 85% belonged to the genetic ancestry cluster associated with self-reported Caucasian donors. Four to six DR-DQ haplotypes were handled as single units for association and clustering, since linkage in the cohort was strong. In the later analysis, no new phenotypic data were used to find candidate immune exposures; instead, reliance was placed on TCR beta sequences and their occurrence across donors. Overall study results and their limits: According to a later analysis, parvovirus B19, influenza, CMV and Epstein-Barr virus appeared linked to several top co-occurrence clusters. A further reported finding was that TCR beta sequences accurately predicted the HLA-A and HLA-B alleles for most subjects in the first cohort. When HLA alleles, especially DR and DQ, strongly co-occurred, attributing TCR associations to individual alleles was difficult. The presence/absence analyses assumed that sequencing depth was roughly uniform across donors, and that assumption may not be true. A later genetic analysis reported fewer N-insertions in productive TCRs among donors in an Asian-associated ancestry cluster than the roughly 620-donor mean. Most TCR sequences were seen in very few donors, while some public TCRs were found in many individuals. A later analysis found that most CMV-associated TCR beta chains appeared HLA-restricted, with HLA associations seemingly driven largely by CMV exposure. A later analysis found that HLA-associated TCR beta chains were more clonally expanded and had lower generation probabilities than equally common non-associated chains. In a later analysis, the rate of TCR association differed among HLA loci, with DRB1 alleles having the most associated TCRs and HLA-C alleles having the fewest. The only immune exposure information available for the cohort was CMV serostatus. Because counts were too low, more than 15 rarely observed V segments, including chromosome 9 orphons, were excluded from the earlier analysis of around 590 of the donors. Some IMGT-functional V segments, including TRBV6-2 and TRBV6-3, could not be told apart with the 87-base-pair reads, so those segments were excluded. A few of the identified cytomegalovirus-associated TCR beta chains were confirmed in vitro to be specific for cytomegalovirus antigens. A cluster of highly shared sequence variants was judged likely to be a technical artifact of the sequencing pipeline. In the study, 150 to 200 TCR beta chains were listed as associated with cytomegalovirus. V-gene and J-gene trimming of TCR beta chains was associated with a missense DCLRE1C variant in a later genetic analysis, and the association was replicated in an independent cohort. According to the authors, the approach could potentially be generalized to other disease states and immunological phenotypes. The cohort was sequenced for TCR beta chains only, and without alpha or paired-chain data the features that could be detected were limited. Because HLA typing was unavailable for some donors at each locus, only the typed subset was used in association tests. Correlated functional status among segregating V segments might be attributable to linkage disequilibrium, but an unknown experimental factor could not be ruled out. In a later analysis, some 18,000 TCR beta sequences were associated with specific HLA alleles at a false discovery rate of 0.05. An earlier analysis of some 590 of the donors showed that most TCR beta V segments appeared in productive rearrangements either about 87% or about 30% of the time, which broadly matched IMGT annotations. The classifier was reported to diagnose cytomegalovirus status with high specificity and sensitivity in both the original and validation cohorts.

A distance of 19 bases separates the germline ends of V and J, which lose 6 bases and 7 bases respectively. Per the germline V gene, KGHSH is the CDR1 and LQKENI is the CDR2. The CDR3 runs 15 amino acids, cysteine and phenylalanine included. Left in the record is the CDR3 DNA by itself, 45 bases read in frame from the first base. Library method: the immunoSEQ multiplex PCR assay. For the multiplex PCR, a mixture combining 60 forward primers for TCR Vbeta segments and 13 reverse primers for TCR Jbeta segments was used. Amplification of the CDR3 region of rearranged TCR beta genes was performed with a multiplex PCR assay on genomic DNA. On the Illumina HiSeq System, the amplified TCR beta libraries were sequenced as 87-base-pair reads. Per the authors' processing: Across the 600 to 700 repertoires, a later analysis counted tens of millions of unique TCR beta chains, about 10 million of which were shared by at least two donors. To remove PCR and sequencing errors, raw reads were error-corrected and collapsed into unique sequences using a nearest-neighbor algorithm that merged closely related sequences. Alignment of CDR3 sequences to IMGT reference sequences was used to assign V, D and J gene segments. For a sequence to be retained, a match of at least six nucleotides to both a V gene segment and a J gene segment was required. A rearrangement was called productive if the CDR3 had no stop codons and remained in frame with V and J, and every other rearrangement was called non-productive. Following IMGT convention, CDR3 was defined as the stretch from the second conserved V-encoded cysteine to the conserved J-encoded phenylalanine. The earlier analysis of 550 to 650 of the donors excluded any sequence lacking an unambiguous match to a single V gene segment. In an earlier analysis of approximately 560 of the donors, a V segment was called functional when productive rearrangements were above 56.7%, and segregating when the standard deviation between donors exceeded 5%. A statistical classification framework was built for diagnosing cytomegalovirus status from the catalog of TCR beta chain sequences. V and J gene assignment, in a later analysis, came from comparing TCR nucleotide sequences with IMGT/GENE-DB human TR gene sequences. In a later analysis, CDR3 sequences and most-parsimonious VDJ recombination scenarios were assigned using the TCRdist pipeline. In a later analysis, every TCR beta chain was defined by the combination of its CDR3 amino acid sequence and its V-gene family, and reads without a unique V-gene family were dropped. To address suspected cross-contamination and a sequencing artifact, a later analysis removed around 590 highly shared, low-generation-probability nucleotide sequences. For each public chain, a later analysis derived a clonal expansion index from normalized ranks of inferred template counts within each repertoire. Generation probabilities in a later analysis came from a VDJ recombination model fitted to out-of-frame rearrangements, and those results were checked against IGoR. In a later analysis, TCR-TCR, TCR-HLA and TCR-CMV co-occurrence was scored with hypergeometric tests, and a repertoire-size bias correction was applied to TCR pairs. False discovery rates were estimated in a later analysis by permuting HLA or CMV assignments 20 times. In a later analysis, co-occurring TCRs were grouped using DBSCAN, with TCRdist sequence similarity added in when clustering inside HLA-allele-positive subsets. Repertoires with fewer than 30,000 or more than 120,000 public chains were left out of co-occurrence clustering, as were five repertoires with anomalous nucleotide sharing. Entries here come from immuneACCESS through TCRdb and include only in-frame sequences with V and J called. Some clones fail to appear in such tables; in the studies checked, an unresolved V gene covers under half of the shortfall, and the cause of the remainder is unknown. That table furnishes V, J and clone size, whereas the DNA furnished D and trimming. Within this sample are about 200,000 clones, with roughly three quarters of them counted one time only. Together, the top ten hold 1.7% of the sample.

With regard to this clone: Which antigen it targets is not known. Base-call qualities are not available, and no considerably larger clone is one nucleotide away.

The cohort comprised several hundred healthy bone marrow donors. At the time of sampling, all cohort members were nominally healthy, though unrecorded immune exposures were likely present. The donor was CMV seronegative and belonged to the group of around 350 seronegative cohort members. A peripheral blood sample was provided by each donor, and peripheral blood mononuclear cells were used for TCR beta sequencing. Genomic DNA extraction from the blood cell samples was performed with the Qiagen DNeasy Blood Extraction Kit. This receptor was obtained from a man over 45 in good health and CMV-seronegative. This chain is built from TRBV18 and TRBJ1-5, with TRBD1 tentatively as D gene (5 bases match). Sequencing input: PBMCs. The CDR3 amino acid sequence is: CASSPTGAAGQPQHF. The base sequence is TGTGCCAGCTCCCCCACAGGCGCTGCAGGGCAGCCCCAGCATTTT.